These 31 T cell receptor beta chains originate from one sample sequenced in a study of T cell repertoires in cytomegalovirus infection. TCRdb itself ran the reads through MiXCR, one entry per CDR3 protein. The sample holds over 85,000 distinct CDR3 sequences; 16% are singletons and the top ten take approximately 7.6%. Specimen: PBMCs. The origin of the receptors is a human donor in good health (CMV status not recorded). Some clones in this sample may be carry-over from other donors' samples.

About this clonotype itself: Germline and junction disagree at one end, which may indicate a read error. The CDR3 DNA reads TGTGCTAGTGGTTTGGTACGAATTGGTCGTTGGGCTAGCTTT. It yields the protein CASGLVRIGRWASF. The chain joins TRBV12-5 to TRBJ1-1; D gene ambiguous. The CDR3 length is 14 residues. Germline assignment: CDR1 LGHNT and CDR2 FRNRAP. Combining the CDR3 with reference TRBV12-5 and TRBJ1-1 gives the whole variable domain DARVTQTPRHKVTEMGQEVTMRCQPILGHNTVFWYRQTMMQGLELLAYFRNRAPLDDSGMPKDRFSAEMPDATLATLKIQPSEPRDSAVYFCASGLVRIGRWASFGQGTRLTVV.

Concerning this clonotype: This clone may be a read error of a much larger clone one base away. V and J are TRBV7-2 and TRBJ2-1; weak D call: TRBD2 (6 bases). CDR1 is SGHTA and CDR2 is FQGNSA in the germline V gene. CDR3 size: 15 residues. DNA of the CDR3: TGTGCCAGCAGCCAGGCGGGAACTACCTACAATGAGCAGCTCTTC. Its translation is CASSQAGTTYNEQLF.

The chain uses TRBV11-2 and TRBJ2-7; D could derive from TRBD1 or TRBD2 (5 bases each). This CDR3 comprises 14 residues. Germline-derived CDR1 and CDR2 are SGHAT and FQNNGV. The ends were cut back, 6 bases at V and 1 base at J, with 13 bases in the middle. CDR3 sequence (DNA): TGTGCCAGCAGTCAAACTAGGGGTTCCTACGAGCAGTACTTC. Its translation: CASSQTRGSYEQYF.

This clonotype was detected a few times. The chain has TRBV29-1 and TRBJ1-5; TRBD1 agrees at 7 bases. This CDR3 has 13 amino acids. V was clipped by 6 bases and J by 4 bases; unmatched bases: 6. CDR1 and CDR2 from the germline V gene are SQVTM and ANQGSEA. Here the CDR3 reads CSVLTGSNQPQHF. CDR3 DNA sequence: TGCAGCGTCTTGACAGGGTCGAATCAGCCCCAGCATTTT.

Only a few counts were recorded for this clonotype. CDR3 sequence (DNA): TGTGCCAGCAGCACCGAGGGACAGGGTAATTCACCCCTCCACTTT. It is translated as CASSTEGQGNSPLHF. The chain has TRBV28 and TRBJ1-6; TRBD1 agrees at 9 bases. This CDR3 comprises 15 residues. Germline V gene lookup returns CDR1 MDHEN and CDR2 SYDVKM. With 6 bases clipped from V and 6 bases from J, the junction kept 6 bases outside the gene matches.

CDR3 amino acids: CASSPRGGIEQFF. The CDR3 region has the DNA TGTGCCAGCAGCCCGCGGGGTGGTATTGAGCAGTTCTTC. This chain uses TRBV14 with TRBJ2-1, with a possible D match to TRBD2 (6 bases). Per germline, CDR1 SGHDN and CDR2 FVKESK. CDR3 length: 13 amino acids. The V and J ends lost 4 bases and 9 bases respectively, with 13 bases between them. The whole variable domain, remainder taken from reference TRBV14 and TRBJ2-1, is EAGVTQFPSHSVIEKGQTVTLRCDPISGHDNLYWYRRVMGKEIKFLLHFVKESKQDESGMPNNRFLAERTGGTYSTLKVQPAELEDSGVYFCASSPRGGIEQFFGPGTRLTVL.

The chain joins TRBV7-2 to TRBJ2-7, with D hard to call. With 5 bases removed from V and 1 base from J, the gap between germline ends came to 9 bases. Germline CDR1 SGHTA, CDR2 FQGNSA. The CDR3 totals 13 residues. The CDR3 DNA reads as TGTGCCAGCAGCGATCAGTCGTCCTACGAGCAGTACTTC. Translating gives CASSDQSSYEQYF.

The CDR3 region has the DNA TGCGCCAGCAGCTTGGGACTACTTAAAGGGACTGAAGCTTTCTTT. It encodes CASSLGLLKGTEAFF. The rearrangement uses TRBV5-1 and TRBJ1-1, with D uncertain. Germline CDR1 SGHRS, CDR2 YFSETQ. Trimming removed 0 bases at V and 5 bases at J, with 14 bases between. This CDR3 is 15 amino acids long.

The genes are TRBV4-1 and TRBJ2-3; TRBD2 agrees at 8 bases. V gave up 1 base and J gave up 14 bases; unmatched junction bases: 8. This CDR3 is built from 13 residues. The germline gives CDR1 MGHRA, CDR2 YSYEKL. This CDR3 reads CASSQVTSGDRYF. DNA of the CDR3: TGCGCCAGCAGCCAAGTAACTAGCGGAGATCGGTATTTT.

This chain connects TRBV5-1 to TRBJ1-1; D may be TRBD1 (6 bases). Germline assignment: CDR1 SGHRS and CDR2 YFSETQ. V was trimmed by 4 bases and J by 10 bases, leaving 17 bases between them. CDR3 length: 13 amino acids. CDR3 amino acids: CASSQLNRDSAFF. The CDR3 DNA is TGCGCCAGCAGCCAACTAAACAGGGACTCAGCTTTCTTT.

The chain joins TRBV5-6 to TRBJ1-4, with D possibly being TRBD1 (6 bases). Trimming stripped 5 bases from V and 5 bases from J, with 13 bases between. The CDR3 is made up of 14 amino acids. Germline lookup yields CDR1 SGHDT and CDR2 YYEEEE. CDR3 loop: CASSSDRPNEKLFF. The CDR3 coding sequence is TGTGCCAGCAGTTCCGACAGGCCCAATGAAAAACTGTTTTTT.

This chain connects TRBV10-3 to TRBJ2-5; D unresolved. The V gene lost 6 bases and the J gene lost 1 base, with 6 bases spanning the gap. Germline CDR1 reads ENHRY; CDR2 reads SYGVKD. This CDR3 has 12 amino acids. DNA for the CDR3: TGTGCCATCAGCCCCGCCCAAGAGACCCAGTACTTC. Translation: CAISPAQETQYF.

This clonotype showed up just once. The J gene is TRBJ1-1, the V gene TRBV6-5, with D hard to call. CDR3 size: 14 residues. V lost 10 bases to trimming and J lost 4 bases, with 19 bases between them. Germline assignment: CDR1 MNHEY and CDR2 SVGAGI. The CDR3 nucleotides read TGTGCCATCAGCAACCGAGGTTTTGGCACTGAAGCTTTCTTT. This translates into CAISNRGFGTEAFF.

This clonotype was seen repeatedly, ten times or more. The chain carries TRBV11-2 and TRBJ2-3; D might be TRBD2 (5 bases). V was pared by 1 base and J by 0 bases, with 8 bases between. The germline V gene has CDR1 SGHAT and CDR2 FQNNGV. This CDR3 region has 15 residues. CDR3 sequence (DNA): TGTGCCAGCAGCTTAGTGGCTAGCAGCACAGATACGCAGTATTTT. Translated, it gives CASSLVASSTDTQYF.

This clonotype has ten or more counts. The chain combines TRBV6-6 with TRBJ2-2; D tentatively fits TRBD1 or TRBD2 (5 bases each). CDR3 length equals 12 residues. CDR1 is MNHNY and CDR2 is SVGAGI in the germline V gene (reference sequence). In nucleotides, the CDR3 is TGTTGCGCGTCGGGACGGACCGGGGAGCTGTTTTTT. It is translated as CCASGRTGELFF.

This clonotype was recorded many times. The CDR3 spells CASSLGLQTEAFF. The CDR3 DNA reads as TGTGCCAGCAGCTTGGGGTTACAAACTGAAGCTTTCTTT. This chain joins TRBV7-2 and TRBJ1-1; D not resolved. Germline V gene lookup returns CDR1 SGHTA and CDR2 FQGNSA. The CDR3 consists of 13 residues. V lost 3 bases and J lost 5, with 10 bases in between.

The chain couples TRBV2 to TRBJ2-5; D might be TRBD2 (6 bases). This CDR3 has 13 amino acids. Trimming removed 7 bases from V and 8 bases from J, with 17 bases in between. CDR1 and CDR2 (germline): SNHLY, FYNNEI. Written as DNA, the CDR3 is TGTGCCAGCATTTCGGGGACTGATAACACCCAGTACTTC. This sequence encodes CASISGTDNTQYF.

The chain is built from TRBV7-2 and TRBJ1-6; the D is unclear. Germline V lookup: CDR1 SGHTA, CDR2 FQGNSA. With 4 bases removed from V and 10 bases from J, the gap between germline ends came to 8 bases. There are 12 residues in the CDR3. CDR3: CASSSNLSPLHF. The DNA for the CDR3 is TGTGCCAGCAGCTCCAACCTCTCACCCCTCCACTTT. Together with reference TRBV7-2 and TRBJ1-6, the CDR3 gives the full variable domain: GAGVSQSPSNKVTEKGKDVELRCDPISGHTALYWYRQSLGQGLEFLIYFQGNSAPDKSGLPSDRFSAERTGGSVSTLTIQRTQQEDSAVYLCASSSNLSPLHFGNGTRLTVT.

As for this clonotype: It may be a read error: a sequence one base away is much more abundant. The genes are TRBV7-9 and TRBJ1-1; D gene uncertain. Per germline, CDR1 SEHNR and CDR2 FQNEAQ (reference sequence). Trimming cost V 5 bases and J 4 bases, with 14 bases left between them. The CDR3 contains 14 residues. The CDR3 reads CASSAHAGTTEAFF. In DNA form, the CDR3 reads TGTGCCAGCAGCGCCCACGCCGGAACCACTGAAGCTTTCTTT.

This clonotype was picked up a small number of times. This chain joins TRBV2 and TRBJ2-6; 8 bases align to TRBD1. In germline, CDR1 is SNHLY, CDR2 FYNNEI. The junction had 9 bases not matched to a gene; V was cut back by 6 bases and J by 2 bases. CDR3 length: 17 amino acids. The DNA of the CDR3 is TGTGCCAGCAGAGGGACAGGCCTAAGGACTGGGGCCAACGTCCTGACTTTC. This gives the protein CASRGTGLRTGANVLTF.

The chain links TRBV20-1 to TRBJ1-1; TRBD1 matches at 9 bases. J lost 10 bases, V lost 3 bases, and 9 bases had no gene match. This CDR3 contains 13 residues. Germline CDR1 reads DFQATT; CDR2 reads SNEGSKA (reference sequence). In DNA form, the CDR3 reads TGCAGTGCTAGTCGGAGGACAGGGGAGGGAGCTTTCTTT. It encodes CSASRRTGEGAFF.

This clonotype was observed many times. CDR3 sequence (DNA): TGTGCCAGCAGCTTAGTCGAAGCCGGGGAGCTGTTTTTT. The encoded protein is CASSLVEAGELFF. This chain joins TRBV7-9 and TRBJ2-2; D not certain. Germline V gene lookup returns CDR1 SEHNR and CDR2 FQNEAQ (reference sequence). Trimming took off 1 base at V and 6 bases at J, with 6 bases between the two ends. CDR3 length: 13 amino acids.

This clonotype was observed many times. This sequence joins TRBV28 and TRBJ1-2; D may be TRBD1 (5 bases). The V end lost 5 bases, the J end lost 8 bases, and 15 bases lay between the germline ends. Germline V lookup: CDR1 MDHEN, CDR2 SYDVKM. The CDR3 runs to 13 residues. The CDR3 nucleotides are TGTGCCAGCAGTCCCCCGGACATGCTCGGCTACACCTTC. Translating it yields CASSPPDMLGYTF.

The chain has TRBV19 and TRBJ2-5, with 9 bases lining up with TRBD1. V dropped 8 bases and J dropped 2; count of bases not matched to a gene: 0. This CDR3 region has 12 residues. Looked up from germline, CDR1 is LNHDA and CDR2 is SQIVND (reference sequence). The DNA of the CDR3 is TGTGCCAGTGGGACAGGGCAAGAGACCCAGTACTTC. Its protein is CASGTGQETQYF.

The chain recombines TRBV5-6 with TRBJ2-7; D is unresolved. The CDR3 has 17 amino acids. Trimming left V 3 bases short and J 2 bases short, with 21 bases between. Germline CDR1 is SGHDT and CDR2 is YYEEEE. The CDR3 is CASSSASMADGTYEQYF. CDR3 coding DNA: TGTGCCAGCAGCTCCGCGAGTATGGCGGATGGAACCTACGAGCAGTACTTC.

This clonotype appeared a single time. The chain is built from TRBV12-3 or TRBV12-4 and TRBJ1-2; maybe TRBD1 (5 bases). Trimming took 6 bases from V and 3 from J, leaving 14 bases between them. The CDR3 covers 14 residues. CDR3 nucleotides: TGTGCCAGCAGGGGTGAGGGGTTGTACTATGGCTACACCTTC. Amino acids: CASRGEGLYYGYTF.

In this sample, this clonotype turned up a few times. The genes are TRBV7-3 and TRBJ1-1; D is unresolved. Germline V lookup: CDR1 SGHTA, CDR2 FQGTGA. V shed 5 bases and J shed 2 bases, with 9 bases lying between them. This CDR3 is built from 13 residues. For the CDR3, the DNA is TGTGCCAGCAGCCGACAACCAAACACTGAAGCTTTCTTT. Its translation: CASSRQPNTEAFF.

This clonotype occurred a few times. The rearrangement joins TRBV12-3 or TRBV12-4 to TRBJ1-5; no reliable D call. This CDR3 contains 14 residues. V was clipped by 2 bases and J by 0 bases, with 5 bases between them. CDR3: CASSLKGSNQPQHF. The CDR3 DNA is TGTGCCAGCAGTTTAAAGGGTAGCAATCAGCCCCAGCATTTT.

This clonotype was counted at least ten times. The CDR3: CASSPGTAYEQYF. The CDR3 region has the DNA TGTGCCAGCAGTCCCGGGACGGCCTACGAGCAGTACTTC. The V and J genes are TRBV12-3 or TRBV12-4 and TRBJ2-7, with D perhaps TRBD1 or TRBD2 (5 bases each). Deletions cut 5 bases from V and 2 bases from J, with 10 bases between. This CDR3 is 13 amino acids long.

V and J are TRBV28 and TRBJ1-1; no clear D. The V gene's germline CDR1 is MDHEN and CDR2 SYDVKM. This CDR3 is built from 12 residues. Trimming took 2 bases from V and 7 from J, leaving 8 bases between them. CDR3 DNA: TGTGCCAGCAGTTTAGGATTTGGTGAAGCTTTCTTT. It encodes CASSLGFGEAFF.

CDR3 residues: CASSFGTNNYGYTF. CDR3 sequence (DNA): TGTGCCAGCAGTTTCGGGACAAACAACTATGGCTACACCTTC. V is TRBV28 and J is TRBJ1-2, with D possibly being TRBD1 (6 bases). Germline V gene data show CDR1 as MDHEN and CDR2 as SYDVKM. The germline V and J ends were trimmed by 3 bases and 2 bases, with 10 bases remaining between them. This CDR3 is 14 amino acids long.